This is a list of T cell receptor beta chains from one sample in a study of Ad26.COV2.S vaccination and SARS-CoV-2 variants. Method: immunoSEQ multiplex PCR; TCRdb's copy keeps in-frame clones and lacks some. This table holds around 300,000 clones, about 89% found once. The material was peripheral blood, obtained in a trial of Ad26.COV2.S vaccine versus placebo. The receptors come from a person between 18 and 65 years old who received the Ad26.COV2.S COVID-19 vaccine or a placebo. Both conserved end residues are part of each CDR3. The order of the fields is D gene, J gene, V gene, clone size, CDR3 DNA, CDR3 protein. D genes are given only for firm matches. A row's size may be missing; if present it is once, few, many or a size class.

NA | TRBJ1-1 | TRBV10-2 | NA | TGCGCCATCGGGCGGGGGAACACTGAAGCTTTCTTT | CAIGRGNTEAFF
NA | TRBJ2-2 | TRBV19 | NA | TGTGCCAGTAGTATAAGCACCGCCAACACCGGGGAGCTGTTTTTT | CASSISTANTGELFF
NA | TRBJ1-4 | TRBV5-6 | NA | TGTGCCAGCAGCTTTTTGTCCCCCTGCAAAAAACTGTTTTTT | CASSFLSPCKKLFF
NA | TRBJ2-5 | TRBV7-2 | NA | TGTGCCAGCGGAAGCAGGGACCAAGAGACCCAGTACTTC | CASGSRDQETQYF
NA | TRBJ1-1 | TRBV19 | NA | TGTGCCAGTAGGAAAGGACAGCCTTACACTGAAGCTTTCTTT | CASRKGQPYTEAFF
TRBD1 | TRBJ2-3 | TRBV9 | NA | TGTGCCAGCAGCGTAGGGGACAGGAGCACAGATACGCAGTATTTT | CASSVGDRSTDTQYF
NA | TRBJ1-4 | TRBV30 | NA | TGTGCCTGGAGTCGAGGTCCCTCTAATGAAAAACTGTTTTTT | CAWSRGPSNEKLFF
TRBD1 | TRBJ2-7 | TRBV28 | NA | TGTGCCAGCAGTTTATCTGGACAGGGCTCCTACGAGCAGTACTTC | CASSLSGQGSYEQYF
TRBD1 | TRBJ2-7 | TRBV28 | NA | TGTGCCAGTTCGACAGGGCCTGACGAGCAGTACTTC | CASSTGPDEQYF
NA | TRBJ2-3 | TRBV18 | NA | TGTGCCAGCTCACCGAAGGGAGCTTTTACAGATACGCAGTATTTT | CASSPKGAFTDTQYF
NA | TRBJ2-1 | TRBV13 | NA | TGTGCCAGCAGCTCAGGGGGGAGTATCAATGAGCAGTTCTTC | CASSSGGSINEQFF
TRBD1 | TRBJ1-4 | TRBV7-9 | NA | TGTGCCAGCAGCTTACCTACCGGGACAGTGAATGAAAAACTGTTTTTT | CASSLPTGTVNEKLFF
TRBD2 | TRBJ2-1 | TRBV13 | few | TGTGCCAGCAGCTCACCCCTGGGACTAGCGCTCCCTACGGGGCAGTTCTTC | CASSSPLGLALPTGQFF
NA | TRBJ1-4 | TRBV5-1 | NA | TGCGCCAGCAGAACAGGGCCAGCGGATGAAAAACTGTTTTTT | CASRTGPADEKLFF
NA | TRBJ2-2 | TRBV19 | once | TGTGCCAGTAGTATAGGTAGTACGACCGGGGAGCTGTTTTTT | CASSIGSTTGELFF
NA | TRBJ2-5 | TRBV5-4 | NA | TGTGCCAGCAGCTTGAATGGAGGGACCCAAGAGACCCAGTACTTC | CASSLNGGTQETQYF
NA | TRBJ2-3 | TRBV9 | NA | TGTGCCAGCAGCGTAGGGTCGGCACCCTCCACAGATACGCAGTATTTT | CASSVGSAPSTDTQYF
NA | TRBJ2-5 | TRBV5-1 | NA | TGCGCCAGCAGCTTGGAGACAGAGACCCAGTACTTC | CASSLETETQYF
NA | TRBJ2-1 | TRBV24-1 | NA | TGTGCCACCAGTGAGCCGGACAGAACGACCTACAATGAGCAGTTCTTC | CATSEPDRTTYNEQFF
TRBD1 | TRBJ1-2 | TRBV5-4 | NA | TGTGCCAGCAGCTCTGGGACAGGGGGCTATGGCTACACCTTC | CASSSGTGGYGYTF
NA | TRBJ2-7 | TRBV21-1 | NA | TGTGCCAGCAGCAAAAGGGGGGAGTACGAGCAGTACTTC | CASSKRGEYEQYF
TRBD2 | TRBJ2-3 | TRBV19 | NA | TGTGCCAGTAGTAGGACTAGCGGGTACACAGATACGCAGTATTTT | CASSRTSGYTDTQYF
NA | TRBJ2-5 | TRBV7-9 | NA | TGTGCCAGCAGCTTAGATGATGTGCGGAGATGGGCCCAGTACTTC | CASSLDDVRRWAQYF
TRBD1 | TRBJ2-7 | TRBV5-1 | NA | TGCGCCAGCAGCTTCGACAGGGACAAGCAGTACTTC | CASSFDRDKQYF
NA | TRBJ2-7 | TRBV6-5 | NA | TGTGCCAGCAGTTACTCGGTGGGAAACTTTTACGAGCAGTACTTC | CASSYSVGNFYEQYF
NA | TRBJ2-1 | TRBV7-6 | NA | TGTGCCAGCAGCTTAGTAGAGGGGAGCTCCTACAATGAGCAGTTCTTC | CASSLVEGSSYNEQFF
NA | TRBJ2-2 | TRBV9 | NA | TGTGCCAGCAGCGCCCCCGGGGGTGGGAACACCGGGGAGCTGTTTTTT | CASSAPGGGNTGELFF
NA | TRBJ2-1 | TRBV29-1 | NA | TGCAGCGTTAAGAAAGTTGATAGTGAGCAGTTCTTC | CSVKKVDSEQFF
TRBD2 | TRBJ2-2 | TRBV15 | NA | TGTGCCACCAGCAGAGAGAGGACTAGCGTCTTCACCGGGGAGCTGTTTTTT | CATSRERTSVFTGELFF
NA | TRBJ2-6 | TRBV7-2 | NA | TGTGCCAGGGCAGGGACTGGGGCCAACGTCCTGACTTTC | CARAGTGANVLTF
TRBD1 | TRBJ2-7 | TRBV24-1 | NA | TGTGACCCGACAGGGGCTTCCTACGAGCAGTACTTC | CDPTGASYEQYF
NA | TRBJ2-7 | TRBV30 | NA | TGTGCCTGGAGTGAGGGACTCAGTACAGAGCAGTACTTC | CAWSEGLSTEQYF
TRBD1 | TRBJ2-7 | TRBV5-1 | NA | TGCGCCAGCAGCACCTCCACAGGGGTTTCCTACGAGCAGTACTTC | CASSTSTGVSYEQYF
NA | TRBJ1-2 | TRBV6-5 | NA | TGTGCCAGCAGTTACGGGGGACATCGTTATGGCTACACCTTC | CASSYGGHRYGYTF
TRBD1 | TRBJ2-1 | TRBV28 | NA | TGTGCCAGCAGTTTAGACAGGGTAAGGGGTGAGCAGTTCTTC | CASSLDRVRGEQFF
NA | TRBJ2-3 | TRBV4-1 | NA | TGCGCCAGCAGACTGGGGGCGGCCGCTAGCACAGATACGCAGTATTTT | CASRLGAAASTDTQYF